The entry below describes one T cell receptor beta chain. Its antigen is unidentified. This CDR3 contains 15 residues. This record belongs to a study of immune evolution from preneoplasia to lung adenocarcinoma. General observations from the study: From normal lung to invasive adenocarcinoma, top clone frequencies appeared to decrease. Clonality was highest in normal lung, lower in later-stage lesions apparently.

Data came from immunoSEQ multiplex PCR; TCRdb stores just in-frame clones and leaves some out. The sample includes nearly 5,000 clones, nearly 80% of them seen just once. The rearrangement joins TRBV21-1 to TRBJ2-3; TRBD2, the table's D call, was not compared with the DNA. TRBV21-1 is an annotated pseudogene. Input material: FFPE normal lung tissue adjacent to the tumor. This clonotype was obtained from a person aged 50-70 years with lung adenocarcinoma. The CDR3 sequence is CASTSGLERTDTQYF. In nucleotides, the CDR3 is TGTGCCAGCACCTCGGGACTAGAACGCACAGATACGCAGTATTTT.